The 7 T cell receptor beta chains given below trace back to one sample, sequenced in a study of blood T cells in healthy people across ages. Combining a sample-barcoded 5' primer with a J-beta primer mix, a second PCR ran for roughly 7 to 11 cycles. TCRdb redid the calling of the 5' RACE reads with MiXCR, one entry per CDR3 protein. The table includes roughly 1.4 million distinct CDR3 sequences, roughly 64% detected once. The sample consisted of blood. These receptors originate from a man younger than 35 in good health.

This clonotype was seen a handful of times. The chain recombines TRBV20-1 with TRBJ2-1, with D tentatively TRBD2 (7 bases). The V end lost 6 bases, the J end lost 4 bases, and 19 bases lay between the germline ends. Germline CDR1 and CDR2: DFQATT and SNEGSKA (reference sequence). This CDR3 contains 15 residues. CDR3 DNA sequence: TGCAGTGCCCTTGGGGGCGGGAGCCGATACAATGAGCAGTTCTTC. Encoded protein: CSALGGGSRYNEQFF.

A few counts support this clonotype. This chain joins TRBV29-1 and TRBJ1-2; a weak D match, TRBD1 (6 bases). Germline CDR1 and CDR2: SQVTM and ANQGSEA. The length of the CDR3 is 17 residues. V was pared by 0 bases and J by 0 bases, with 17 bases between. This CDR3 is CSVEDPSRQASNYGYTF. The CDR3 nucleotides are TGCAGCGTTGAAGACCCATCGCGACAGGCCTCTAACTATGGCTACACCTTC.

V gene TRBV30 combines with J gene TRBJ2-2; 9 bases are shared with TRBD2. This CDR3 spans 15 amino acids. Trimming at V came to 0 bases and at J to 6 bases, leaving 5 bases not matched to a gene. Per the germline V gene, CDR1 is GTSNPN and CDR2 is SVGIG (reference sequence). The CDR3 is CAWSVGLAGAGELFF. Here the CDR3 DNA reads TGTGCCTGGAGTGTAGGTTTAGCGGGAGCCGGGGAGCTGTTTTTT.

Only a few counts were recorded for this clonotype. The rearrangement joins TRBV5-1 to TRBJ2-4, with 8 bases that match TRBD2. J was trimmed by 6 bases and V by 0 bases; bases with no gene match: 2. The CDR3 sequence is 14 residues long. The germline V gene has CDR1 SGHRS and CDR2 YFSETQ. CDR3 residues: CASSLGLAGNIQYF. The DNA for the CDR3 is TGCGCCAGCAGCTTGGGCCTAGCGGGAAACATTCAGTACTTC.

The CDR3 here is CASSLSRQGHTQYF. The CDR3 coding sequence is TGTGCCAGCAGCCTCAGTAGACAGGGGCACACCCAGTACTTC. V is TRBV11-3 and J is TRBJ2-5; 8 positions agree with TRBD1. Trimming at V came to 5 bases and at J to 8 bases, leaving 10 bases not matched to a gene. Looked up from germline, CDR1 is SGHNT and CDR2 is YENEEA. The CDR3 sequence is 14 residues long.

The sample holds one count of this clonotype. This sequence joins TRBV7-9 and TRBJ1-4, with D possibly matching TRBD1 (5 bases). The V gene lost 1 base and the J gene lost 16 bases, with 13 bases spanning the gap. This CDR3 has 12 residues. Looked up from germline, CDR1 is SEHNR and CDR2 is FQNEAQ (reference sequence). The CDR3 bases are TGTGCCAGCAGCTTAGGTGACAGCCTCGGGTTTTTT. Protein sequence: CASSLGDSLGFF.

The table lists this clonotype with a few counts. The chain recombines TRBV15 with TRBJ2-4; no reliable D call. Trimming removed 5 bases at V and 14 bases at J, with 22 bases between. CDR3 size: 14 residues. Germline CDR1 reads LNHNV; CDR2 reads YYDKDF (reference sequence). In nucleotides, the CDR3 is TGTGCCACCAGCCCCCCCCGTTTAAGACGTACCAAGTACTTC. Translating gives CATSPPRLRRTKYF.